This T cell receptor beta chain was captured in a study of cytomegalovirus exposure and HLA in healthy donors. Overall study findings and caveats: The investigators catalogued 164 TCR beta chains as cytomegalovirus-associated.

The donors were part of the roughly 110-subject validation cohort, which stood apart from the approximately 670-subject first cohort. On this clone itself: Antigen: not known.

V lost 2 bases and J lost 2, with 7 bases in between. The V gene's germline CDR1 is SGHTS and CDR2 YDEGEE. The CDR3 is 13 amino acids. The assay was immunoSEQ multiplex PCR, and TCRdb's table has in-frame clones only and misses some. The sample has roughly 310,000 clones, over 75% seen once. The source of this sequence is a man aged 25 to 40 in good health and CMV-seronegative. The V call is TRBV5-8, the J call TRBJ1-2; D uncertain. What was sequenced was PBMCs. CDR3 sequence (DNA): TGTGCCAGCAGCTTATGGGAGAACTATGGCTACACCTTC. Encoded protein: CASSLWENYGYTF.